The clone carrying this T cell receptor beta chain has just a few counts. Its specificity is not known. TCR beta rearrangements were amplified from peripheral blood genomic DNA. The data belong to a study of T cell repertoires in aging, cancer and after chemotherapy. Overall study findings and caveats: These repertoire data do not allow conclusions about immunological memory after chemotherapy. Compared with age-matched healthy donors, untreated hematological or solid cancer patients showed higher blood TCR clonality.

TRB rearrangements spanning V, D and J were amplified using mixed TRB-A/B primers. TCRdb analysed the multiplex PCR reads with MiXCR anew, one entry per CDR3 protein. This sample has 1,000 to 1,500 distinct CDR3 sequences; about 26% occur once, and the top ten carry roughly 79%. The germline V gene encodes CDR1 SGHTA and CDR2 FQGNSA. CDR3 size: 15 residues. V shed 6 bases and J 5 bases; nucleotides not matched to a gene: 6. The TCR was taken from a human donor with a blood cancer. The rearrangement links TRBV7-2 to TRBJ2-4; 11 positions match TRBD2. The specimen sequenced was blood. The CDR3 DNA reads as TGTGCCAGCAGTTATAGCGGGAGGGCTGAAAACATTCAGTACTTC. Protein sequence: CASSYSGRAENIQYF.